This entry lists 17 T cell receptor beta chains sequenced from one sample in a study of blood T cell repertoires in COVID-19. Profiled with immunoSEQ multiplex PCR; TCRdb holds only in-frame clones, not every one. Here the sample spans 200,000 or so clones, approximately 84% being singletons. Sequencing was performed on peripheral blood. The receptor set was obtained from a human donor with acute or convalescent COVID-19. The donor label of this sample is uncertain.

V is TRBV6-5 and J is TRBJ2-7, with 7 nucleotides matching TRBD1. The CDR3 spans 15 residues. V shed 6 bases, J shed 3 bases, and the junction held 11 bases outside the gene matches. Germline loops: CDR1 MNHEY, CDR2 SVGAGI. The CDR3 nucleotides read TGTGCCAGCAGCCTCGCTCCGGGACAGATCTACGAGCAGTACTTC. Translating it yields CASSLAPGQIYEQYF.

The chain carries TRBV10-3 and TRBJ2-1; TRBD1 matches 11 bases. The germline gives CDR1 ENHRY, CDR2 SYGVKD. CDR3 size: 15 residues. Trimming removed 10 bases from V and 0 bases from J; junction bases left unmatched: 5. CDR3 residues: CATWGQGVSYNEQFF. As DNA, the CDR3 is TGTGCCACTTGGGGACAGGGGGTCTCCTACAATGAGCAGTTCTTC.

This chain links TRBV28 with TRBJ1-5, with 7 positions matching TRBD1. CDR1 MDHEN and CDR2 SYDVKM come from the germline V gene. The CDR3 spans 15 residues. The V gene end was trimmed by 7 bases and the J gene end by 4 bases; junction bases not matched to a gene: 10. The CDR3 sequence: CASTSGGSLNQPQHF. Here the CDR3 DNA reads TGTGCCAGCACCTCAGGGGGTAGTTTGAATCAGCCCCAGCATTTT.

The chain is built from TRBV14 and TRBJ2-7, with 8 bases aligning to TRBD1. With V trimmed by 4 bases and J by 6 bases, 8 bases remained unmatched. The germline gives CDR1 SGHDN, CDR2 FVKESK. The CDR3 runs to 14 residues. The CDR3 reads CASSLSGTGFEQYF. The CDR3 bases are TGTGCCAGCAGCCTATCCGGGACAGGCTTCGAGCAGTACTTC.

The V and J genes are TRBV30 and TRBJ1-5, with 8 bases matching TRBD1. The germline CDR1 and CDR2 sequences are GTSNPN and SVGIG (reference sequence). The J segment lost 7 bases and the V segment lost 1 base, leaving 12 bases of the junction unmatched. The CDR3 runs to 16 residues. The CDR3 DNA reads as TGTGCCTGGAGTGGGGGGCAGGGGGCGATTCGGCAGCCCCAGCATTTT. Residues: CAWSGGQGAIRQPQHF.

This rearrangement joins TRBV29-1 to TRBJ2-5, with D perhaps TRBD1 (5 bases). Germline V lookup: CDR1 SQVTM, CDR2 ANQGSEA. This CDR3 spans 14 amino acids. V was cut by 7 bases and J by 4 bases, with 19 bases left in between. The CDR3 DNA follows: TGCAGCGCCGCAGGGTCGGGTGGTGGAGAGACCCAGTACTTC. Translation gives CSAAGSGGGETQYF. The full variable domain, with the rest looked up from reference TRBV29-1 and TRBJ2-5, is SAVISQKPSRDICQRGTSLTIQCQVDSQVTMMFWYRQQPGQSLTLIATANQGSEATYESGFVIDKFPISRPNLTFSTLTVSNMSPEDSSIYLCSAAGSGGGETQYFGPGTRLLVL.

The rearrangement joins TRBV27 to TRBJ2-7; D is uncertain. The CDR3 totals 14 residues. Germline lookup yields CDR1 MNHEY and CDR2 SMNVEV (reference sequence). Trimming removed 7 bases from V and 3 bases from J, with 16 bases in between. The CDR3 is CASNRVPNFYEQYF. The CDR3 DNA reads as TGTGCCAGCAACCGGGTCCCAAACTTCTACGAGCAGTACTTC.

The rearrangement joins TRBV11-2 to TRBJ2-3, with TRBD2 as a possible D gene (6 bases). This CDR3 region has 15 residues. V lost 3 bases and J lost 3, with 13 bases in between. Germline CDR1 and CDR2: SGHAT and FQNNGV. CDR3 in DNA: TGTGCCAGCAGCTTGGGACTTAGCGAAACAGATACGCAGTATTTT. Translating it yields CASSLGLSETDTQYF.

This clone was found a few times. This chain uses TRBV5-1 with TRBJ2-7; possible D gene TRBD1, 6 bases. CDR1 is SGHRS and CDR2 is YFSETQ in the germline V gene. V shed 4 bases and J shed 5 bases, with 19 bases lying between them. There are 15 residues in the CDR3. The chain's CDR3 is CASSMIGGLKDEQYF. CDR3 bases: TGCGCCAGCAGCATGATTGGGGGCTTAAAGGACGAGCAGTACTTC.

This chain links TRBV7-2 with TRBJ1-1; TRBD1 matches 9 bases. V lost 5 bases to trimming and J lost 1 base; unmatched junction nucleotides: 5. The CDR3 consists of 15 residues. Germline V gene lookup returns CDR1 SGHTA and CDR2 FQGNSA. CDR3 sequence: CASSTRDRANTEAFF. The CDR3 coding sequence is TGTGCCAGCAGCACACGGGACAGGGCGAACACTGAAGCTTTCTTT. The full variable domain, its missing parts supplied by reference TRBV7-2 and TRBJ1-1, is GAGVSQSPSNKVTEKGKDVELRCDPISGHTALYWYRQSLGQGLEFLIYFQGNSAPDKSGLPSDRFSAERTGGSVSTLTIQRTQQEDSAVYLCASSTRDRANTEAFFGQGTRLTVV.

J is TRBJ2-7 and V is TRBV27; 7 bases map to TRBD1. The CDR3 length is 14 residues. With 1 base clipped from V and 5 bases from J, the junction kept 5 bases outside the gene matches. Germline loops: CDR1 MNHEY, CDR2 SMNVEV (reference sequence). CDR3 sequence (DNA): TGTGCCAGCAGTTTATTACAGGGGAAGCACGAGCAGTACTTC. Its protein product is CASSLLQGKHEQYF.

The V gene is TRBV19, the J gene TRBJ2-7; D not certain. Germline-derived CDR1 and CDR2 are LNHDA and SQIVND (reference sequence). CDR3 length equals 16 residues. Trimming stripped 1 base from V and 3 bases from J, with 16 bases between. Here the CDR3 DNA reads TGTGCCAGTAGTATAGCGATCGGTGCCTCGGTCTACGAGCAGTACTTC. Its translation is CASSIAIGASVYEQYF.

The rearrangement links TRBV3-1 (or the pseudogene TRBV3-2) to TRBJ2-3; D may be TRBD2 (5 bases). Per the germline V gene, CDR1 is LGHDT and CDR2 is YNNKEL (reference sequence). V was cut by 1 base and J by 2 bases, with 16 bases left in between. There are 17 residues in the CDR3. CDR3 region: CASSQGLRGGHTDTQYF. The CDR3 bases are TGTGCCAGCAGCCAAGGACTCCGGGGTGGCCACACAGATACGCAGTATTTT.

This sequence joins TRBV19 and TRBJ2-1; possible D gene TRBD2, 5 bases. This CDR3 comprises 13 residues. From germline, CDR1 is LNHDA and CDR2 SQIVND (reference sequence). V shed 4 bases and J shed 6 bases, with 10 bases lying between them. The CDR3 nucleotides are TGTGCCAGTAGTAGAGCCCTAGCCAATGAGCAGTTCTTC. Encoded protein: CASSRALANEQFF.

The gene calls are TRBV4-3 and TRBJ2-7; TRBD1 is a possible D gene (5 bases). CDR3 length: 13 residues. V lost 0 bases to trimming and J lost 6 bases, with 9 bases between them. From germline, CDR1 is LGHNA and CDR2 YSLEER. This chain's CDR3 is CASSQDRGAEQYF. As DNA, the CDR3 is TGCGCCAGCAGCCAAGATCGTGGGGCCGAGCAGTACTTC.

J is TRBJ2-3 and V is TRBV30; 15 nucleotides match TRBD2. V dropped 5 bases and J dropped 1; count of bases not matched to a gene: 4. Looked up from germline, CDR1 is GTSNPN and CDR2 is SVGIG (reference sequence). The CDR3 is 16 residues long. DNA of the CDR3: TGTGCCTGGGGGACTAGCGGGAGGCCGCGCACAGATACGCAGTATTTT. This gives the protein CAWGTSGRPRTDTQYF.

Turning to this clone: Different DNA sequences within this sample yield the same CDR3. The chain joins TRBV6-5 to TRBJ1-6; 7 positions match TRBD1. There are 14 residues in the CDR3. After removal of 6 bases from V and 7 bases from J, the junction contained 6 bases not matched to a gene. Germline CDR1 and CDR2: MNHEY and SVGAGI. As DNA, the CDR3 is TGTGCCAGCAGCCCGGACAGGCTAAATTCACCCCTCCACTTT. This sequence encodes CASSPDRLNSPLHF.